A single T cell receptor (beta chain) is shown here with its context. This specimen comes from a study of control samples from healthy donors and cancer patients. This CDR3 is 14 amino acids long. With V trimmed by 8 bases and J by 4 bases, 4 bases remained unmatched. Germline V gene lookup returns CDR1 MGHDK and CDR2 SYGVNS. Only in-frame clones appear in the TCRdb table, and some are missing; sequencing was by immunoSEQ multiplex PCR. The data show about 120,000 clones, 80% to 90% seen once. The chain carries TRBV25-1 and TRBJ2-2; 10 positions match TRBD1. This TCR derives from a man aged 25-45 years in good health. Sequenced sample: blood. In DNA, the CDR3 is TGTGCCAGCGCCTGGACAGGGGGCACCGGGGAGCTGTTTTTT. This sequence encodes CASAWTGGTGELFF.